This is a list of T cell receptor beta chains from one sample in a study of monozygotic twins with inflammatory bowel disease. TCRdb reprocessed the 5' RACE reads and reports one entry per CDR3 protein, with no DNA. Here the sample table reports 300,000 to 400,000 distinct CDR3 sequences. The material sequenced was blood. These receptors all stem from a human donor with ulcerative colitis or Crohn's disease, or a healthy co-twin of an affected twin (not recorded which). Each CDR3 is given with its conserved first and last residue.

V: TRBV28; J: TRBJ1-1; length: 15; CDR3: CASSRRDTLGTEAFF
V: TRBV20-1; J: TRBJ1-5; length: 15; CDR3: CSARRGTGANQPQHF
V: TRBV24-1; J: TRBJ2-1; length: 17; CDR3: CATSDPGTGFGLNEQFF
V: TRBV4-3; J: TRBJ2-2; length: 15; CDR3: CASRRAGTGTGELFF
V: TRBV7-8; J: TRBJ1-2; length: 15; CDR3: CASSGRTAGNYGYTF
V: TRBV4-1; J: TRBJ2-1; length: 15; CDR3: CASSLRTGGLNEQFF
V: TRBV12-5; J: TRBJ2-2; length: 15; CDR3: CASAHLTGSTGELFF
V: TRBV30; J: TRBJ2-2; length: 14; CDR3: CAQTGGRGTGELFF
V: TRBV7-9; J: TRBJ2-1; length: 15; CDR3: CASSRTGGGLNEQFF
V: TRBV13; J: TRBJ2-3; length: 14; CDR3: CASVLGQATDTQYF
V: TRBV12-3/TRBV12-4; J: TRBJ1-2; length: 14; CDR3: CASSPIPQRAVGTF
V: TRBV6-2/TRBV6-3; J: TRBJ1-1; length: 14; CDR3: CASRGVLANTEAFF
V: TRBV7-9; J: TRBJ2-5; length: 12; CDR3: CASSLVTETQYF
V: TRBV5-1; J: TRBJ2-7; length: 13; CDR3: CASGPGQRDEQYF
V: TRBV12-3/TRBV12-4; J: TRBJ1-1; length: 16; CDR3: CASSFQLGPGGLEAFF
V: TRBV7-2; J: TRBJ1-4; length: 15; CDR3: CASSPWRGQNEKLFF
V: TRBV19; J: TRBJ2-3; length: 13; CDR3: CGSAPSGTDTQYF
V: TRBV5-1; J: TRBJ2-1; length: 15; CDR3: CASSLATGNGNEQFF
V: TRBV20-1; J: TRBJ2-2; length: 12; CDR3: CSAISKPGELFF
V: TRBV6-5; J: TRBJ2-7; length: 15; CDR3: CASSYSAARAYEQYF
V: TRBV20-1; J: TRBJ2-1; length: 12; CDR3: CSASGDRWMWFF
V: TRBV4-1; J: TRBJ2-2; length: 13; CDR3: CASSYTGPGELFF
V: TRBV5-1; J: TRBJ2-3; length: 16; CDR3: CASSYTGTEYTDTQYF
V: TRBV11-2; J: TRBJ1-1; length: 13; CDR3: CASSLGGSRKAFF
V: TRBV12-3/TRBV12-4; J: TRBJ2-3; length: 11; CDR3: CASSFEDTQYF
V: TRBV4-1; J: TRBJ1-1; length: 15; CDR3: CASRTWGSMNTEAFF
V: TRBV7-9; J: TRBJ1-1; length: 15; CDR3: CASSSTGARNTEAFF
V: TRBV28; J: TRBJ1-4; length: 13; CDR3: CASSSGQDEKLFF
V: TRBV20-1; J: TRBJ1-5; length: 16; CDR3: CSARDQWQGLNQPQHF
V: TRBV24-1; J: TRBJ2-7; length: 15; CDR3: CATSDPGTSPYEQYF
V: TRBV18; J: TRBJ2-5; length: 14; CDR3: CASQERMNQETQYF
V: TRBV27; J: TRBJ2-1; length: 16; CDR3: CASSLNGGQIYNEQFF
V: TRBV5-1; J: TRBJ2-6; length: 15; CDR3: CASSFGVSGANVLTF
V: TRBV6-2/TRBV6-3; J: TRBJ2-7; length: 11; CDR3: CASREGVEQYF
V: TRBV12-3/TRBV12-4; J: TRBJ1-3; length: 13; CDR3: CASSAGFGVSIYF
V: TRBV10-3; J: TRBJ2-7; length: 11; CDR3: CATGQSYEQYF
V: TRBV7-2; J: TRBJ2-7; length: 15; CDR3: CASSPPYGVGDEQYF
V: TRBV6-1; J: TRBJ1-5; length: 15; CDR3: CASSTQGIGNQPQHF
V: TRBV20-1; J: TRBJ2-2; length: 17; CDR3: CSARDGRLAGNTGELFF
V: TRBV20-1; J: TRBJ2-7; length: 13; CDR3: CSARDGGGYEQYF
V: TRBV2; J: TRBJ2-3; length: 15; CDR3: CASKTSGRGTDTQYF
V: TRBV6-5; J: TRBJ1-2; length: 14; CDR3: CASSWDSDNYGYTF
V: TRBV28; J: TRBJ1-2; length: 14; CDR3: CASRGRALYYGYTF
V: TRBV5-5; J: TRBJ1-5; length: 14; CDR3: CASSLTERNQPQHF
V: TRBV9; J: TRBJ2-1; length: 13; CDR3: CASSVRTSHVQFF
V: TRBV4-1; J: TRBJ1-1; length: 18; CDR3: CASSQAPPALVGRTEAFF
V: TRBV12-3/TRBV12-4; J: TRBJ1-5; length: 12; CDR3: CASSPHRDPQHF
V: TRBV5-5; J: TRBJ1-4; length: 13; CDR3: CASSYRGQEKLFF
V: TRBV5-1; J: TRBJ2-1; length: 12; CDR3: CASSLAFNEQFF
V: TRBV10-3; J: TRBJ1-2; length: 14; CDR3: CATRTGTSNYGYTF